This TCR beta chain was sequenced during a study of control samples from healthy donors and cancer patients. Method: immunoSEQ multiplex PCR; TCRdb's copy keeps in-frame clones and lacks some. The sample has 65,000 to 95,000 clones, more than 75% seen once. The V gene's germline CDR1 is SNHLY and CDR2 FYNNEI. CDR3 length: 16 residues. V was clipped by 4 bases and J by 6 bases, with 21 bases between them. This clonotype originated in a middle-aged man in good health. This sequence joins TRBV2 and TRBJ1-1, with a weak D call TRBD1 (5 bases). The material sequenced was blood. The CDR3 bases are TGTGCCAGCAGTGGTTCGGGAATAAGGAGGGGCGCTGAAGCTTTCTTT. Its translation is CASSGSGIRRGAEAFF.